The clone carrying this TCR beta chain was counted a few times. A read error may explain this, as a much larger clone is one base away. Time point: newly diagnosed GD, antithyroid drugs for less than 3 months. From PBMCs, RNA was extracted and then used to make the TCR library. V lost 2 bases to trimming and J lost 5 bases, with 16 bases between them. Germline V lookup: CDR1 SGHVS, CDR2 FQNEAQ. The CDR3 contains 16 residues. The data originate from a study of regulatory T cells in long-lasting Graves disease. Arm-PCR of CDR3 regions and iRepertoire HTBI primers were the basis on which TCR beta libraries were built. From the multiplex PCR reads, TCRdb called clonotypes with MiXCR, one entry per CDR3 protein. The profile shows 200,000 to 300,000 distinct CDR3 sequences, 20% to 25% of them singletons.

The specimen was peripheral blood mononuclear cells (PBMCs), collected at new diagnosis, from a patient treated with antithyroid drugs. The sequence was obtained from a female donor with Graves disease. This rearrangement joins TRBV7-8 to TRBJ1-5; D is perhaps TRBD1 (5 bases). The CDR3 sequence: CASSLRRDRMDQPQHF. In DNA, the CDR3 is TGTGCCAGCAGCTTAAGGAGGGACCGTATGGATCAGCCCCAGCATTTT.